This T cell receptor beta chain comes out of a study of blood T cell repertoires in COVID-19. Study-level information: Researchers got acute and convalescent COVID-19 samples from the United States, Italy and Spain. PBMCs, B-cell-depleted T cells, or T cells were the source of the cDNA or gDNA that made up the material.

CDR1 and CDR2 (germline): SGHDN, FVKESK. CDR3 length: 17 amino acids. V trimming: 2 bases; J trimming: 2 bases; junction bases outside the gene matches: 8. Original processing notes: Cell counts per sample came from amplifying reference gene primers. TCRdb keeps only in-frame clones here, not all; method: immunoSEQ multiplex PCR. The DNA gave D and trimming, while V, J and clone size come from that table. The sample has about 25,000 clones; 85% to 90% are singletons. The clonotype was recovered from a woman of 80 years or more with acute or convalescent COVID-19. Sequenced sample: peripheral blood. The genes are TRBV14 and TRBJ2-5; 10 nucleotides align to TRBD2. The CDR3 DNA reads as TGTGCCAGCAGCCAAACTCGGACACTAGCGGGACAAGAGACCCAGTACTTC. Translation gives CASSQTRTLAGQETQYF.